This T cell receptor (beta chain) was found in a study of blood T cells in healthy people across ages. As concerns this clonotype: The antigen is undetermined. Relative to the germline gene, one junction end is altered; a read error may explain this.

Through a sample-barcoded 5' primer and a J-beta primer mix, a second PCR was run for roughly 6 to 11 cycles. TCRdb passed the 5' RACE reads through MiXCR, listing each CDR3 protein once. This table holds 380,000 or so distinct CDR3 sequences, about 52% found once. Per the germline V gene, CDR1 is SGHAT and CDR2 is FQNNGV. This CDR3 region has 14 residues. General study results and limits: Long-lived donors had more naive CD4+ cells and higher diversity than aged donors. A roughly linear age-dependent decrease characterized TCR beta diversity per million T cells.

Caucasian individuals from Russia who were healthy and aged roughly 6 to 90 acted as donors. The V gene is TRBV11-2, the J gene TRBJ2-3; D remains ambiguous. Sample: blood. The sequence derives from a man in his fifties or sixties in good health. The CDR3 protein is CASSVLVKPDTQYF. CDR3 DNA sequence: TGTGCGAGCAGCGTGCTAGTGAAGCCAGATACGCAGTATTTT.